Following are 22 T cell receptor beta chains from one sample sequenced in a study of blood T cells in healthy people across ages. The use of a sample-barcoded 5' primer and a J-beta primer mix characterized a second PCR of roughly 6 to 11 cycles. TCRdb reprocessed the 5' RACE reads via MiXCR and lists one record per CDR3 protein. The sample holds about 730,000 distinct CDR3 sequences, 40% to 45% seen once. Sequences were obtained from blood. The receptor set was obtained from a woman in her sixties or seventies in good health.

The rearrangement joins TRBV7-9 to TRBJ2-6; possible D gene TRBD1, 5 bases. Germline V gene lookup returns CDR1 SEHNR and CDR2 FQNEAQ (reference sequence). This CDR3 has 17 residues. Trimming removed 5 bases at V and 0 bases at J, with 14 bases between. The CDR3 spells CASSLAQGASGANVLTF. The CDR3 region has the DNA TGTGCCAGCAGCCTCGCCCAAGGGGCCTCTGGGGCCAACGTCCTGACTTTC.

The chain couples TRBV20-1 to TRBJ2-7, with D unresolved. This CDR3 region has 12 residues. Trimming stripped 1 base from V and 6 bases from J, with 10 bases between. The germline V gene encodes CDR1 DFQATT and CDR2 SNEGSKA (reference sequence). CDR3 region: CSARGDTLEQYF. The CDR3 nucleotides are TGCAGTGCTAGAGGAGACACCCTCGAGCAGTACTTC.

This clonotype was counted a few times. The chain combines TRBV10-3 with TRBJ1-2; D perhaps matches TRBD1 (5 bases). There are 13 residues in the CDR3. From germline, CDR1 is ENHRY and CDR2 SYGVKD. The germline V and J ends were trimmed by 6 bases and 4 bases, with 12 bases remaining between them. The CDR3 loop reads CAIRGREAYGYTF. DNA of the CDR3: TGTGCCATCAGAGGCAGGGAGGCCTATGGCTACACCTTC.

This clonotype was detected ten times or more. The V call is TRBV7-2, the J call TRBJ1-5; possibly TRBD1 for D (6 bases). Trimming took 3 bases from V and 7 from J, leaving 10 bases between them. CDR1 is SGHTA and CDR2 is FQGNSA in the germline V gene. The CDR3 contains 13 residues. The CDR3 DNA reads as TGTGCCAGCAGCTTCAGGGGAGACCAGCCCCAGCATTTT. This sequence encodes CASSFRGDQPQHF. Full variable domain (rest looked up from reference TRBV7-2 and TRBJ1-5): GAGVSQSPSNKVTEKGKDVELRCDPISGHTALYWYRQSLGQGLEFLIYFQGNSAPDKSGLPSDRFSAERTGGSVSTLTIQRTQQEDSAVYLCASSFRGDQPQHFGDGTRLSIL.

This clonotype was found a few times. The chain is built from TRBV5-1 and TRBJ2-7; TRBD2 agrees at 10 bases. After removal of 5 bases from V and 7 bases from J, the junction contained 12 bases not matched to a gene. Germline V gene sequence: CDR1 SGHRS, CDR2 YFSETQ. This CDR3 is 15 amino acids long. CDR3 region: CASSETSGPVREQYF. CDR3 DNA sequence: TGCGCCAGCAGTGAGACTAGCGGGCCGGTGAGGGAGCAGTACTTC.

The rearrangement joins TRBV6-1 to TRBJ2-1; 7 nucleotides align to TRBD2. The V gene end was trimmed by 3 bases and the J gene end by 10 bases; junction bases not matched to a gene: 6. This CDR3 region has 13 residues. The germline CDR1 and CDR2 sequences are MNHNS and SASEGT. The CDR3 spells CASSELGGREQFF. CDR3 DNA sequence: TGTGCCAGCAGTGAGTTGGGGGGGAGGGAGCAGTTCTTC.

This chain uses TRBV20-1 with TRBJ2-1; 8 bases align to TRBD2. Germline CDR1 is DFQATT and CDR2 is SNEGSKA (reference sequence). The CDR3 covers 13 residues. The CDR3 DNA reads as TGCAGCTCGTCAGCGGGAGCCGACAATGAGCAGTTCTTC. This translates into CSSSAGADNEQFF.

This clonotype occurred a few times. A much larger clone differs from this one at a single base, so this may be a read error. This chain joins TRBV4-1 and TRBJ2-7; D might be TRBD2 (6 bases). Germline CDR1 and CDR2: MGHRA and YSYEKL. This CDR3 region has 14 residues. V was pared by 0 bases and J by 7 bases, with 13 bases between. The CDR3 spells CASSQDTAGSEQYF. CDR3 DNA: TGCGCCAGCAGCCAAGATACGGCCGGGAGTGAGCAGTACTTC.

The genes are TRBV5-1 and TRBJ2-7; TRBD1 aligns across 8 bases. With V trimmed by 2 bases and J by 2 bases, 9 bases remained unmatched. The germline gives CDR1 SGHRS, CDR2 YFSETQ. The CDR3 has 16 residues. The CDR3 here is CASSFSRTGLTYEQYF. The CDR3 DNA is TGCGCCAGCAGCTTCTCCCGGACAGGGTTAACCTACGAGCAGTACTTC.

With regard to this clonotype: The junction departs from germline at one end; a sequencing error may be responsible. This chain connects TRBV5-1 to TRBJ2-7; 10 nucleotides agree with TRBD1. CDR3 size: 15 residues. Germline V CDR1 and CDR2: SGHRS, YFSETQ. Here the CDR3 reads CASTLGGQGAYEQYF. The CDR3, as DNA: TGCGCCAGCACCTTGGGAGGACAGGGGGCCTACGAGCAGTACTTC.

This clonotype was seen many times. The chain is built from TRBV5-1 and TRBJ2-3; weak D call: TRBD1 (6 bases). Germline values: CDR1 SGHRS, CDR2 YFSETQ. This CDR3 region has 15 residues. V lost 4 bases to trimming and J lost 6 bases, with 18 bases between them. CDR3 protein: CASSPEPTGSDTQYF. The CDR3 DNA follows: TGCGCCAGCAGCCCGGAACCGACAGGTTCGGATACGCAGTATTTT.

This clonotype has more than one count but fewer than ten. The chain couples TRBV2 to TRBJ1-1; D may be TRBD1 (5 bases). Trimming shortened V by 0 bases and J by 4 bases, and 15 bases separated the two germline ends. The CDR3 has 16 amino acids. In germline, CDR1 is SNHLY, CDR2 FYNNEI. DNA for the CDR3: TGTGCCAGCAGTGAAGCGGGGGTATCCGTGACCACTGAAGCTTTCTTT. It codes for CASSEAGVSVTTEAFF.

The chain joins TRBV10-3 to TRBJ1-1; no definite D call. CDR1 is ENHRY and CDR2 is SYGVKD in the germline V gene. Trimming took off 4 bases at V and 3 bases at J, with 9 bases between the two ends. There are 13 residues in the CDR3. CDR3 bases: TGTGCCATCAGTGTGGACGGGGACACTGAAGCTTTCTTT. Translated: CAISVDGDTEAFF.

This clonotype has a count of ten or more. The chain combines TRBV27 with TRBJ1-2; TRBD1 matches at 7 bases. Germline CDR1 and CDR2: MNHEY and SMNVEV (reference sequence). With V trimmed by 0 bases and J by 2 bases, 12 bases remained unmatched. This CDR3 comprises 18 residues. DNA of the CDR3: TGTGCCAGCAGTTTATCAGGGGACAGCGATAACCTAAACTATGGCTACACCTTC. This codes for CASSLSGDSDNLNYGYTF.

This clonotype was observed a single time. A much larger clonotype is one base distant, so this may be a read error. The gene calls are TRBV20-1 and TRBJ1-5, with TRBD1 matching over 9 bases. Matching the DNA end better, TRBJ2-3 makes the J call doubtful. Germline-derived CDR1 and CDR2 are DFQATT and SNEGSKA (reference sequence). This CDR3 spans 15 amino acids. Written as DNA, the CDR3 is TGCAGTGCTAGAAATGACGGGACAGGGTACCAGCCCCAGTATTTT. Protein product: CSARNDGTGYQPQYF.

This clonotype was picked up a small number of times. At one of its ends the junction is not consistent with the germline gene, which may arise from a read error. The CDR3 sequence: CASSEGRNCGYTF. CDR3 nucleotide sequence: TGTGCCAGCAGTGAGGGCAGGAACTGTGGCTACACCTTC. The chain carries TRBV6-4 and TRBJ1-2; D call uncertain. This CDR3 contains 13 residues. CDR1 and CDR2 from the germline V gene are MRHNA and SNTAGT.

The chain is built from TRBV7-3 and TRBJ2-5; the match to TRBD1 covers 10 bases. Germline V lookup: CDR1 SGHTA, CDR2 FQGTGA. With 0 bases clipped from V and 4 bases from J, the junction kept 2 bases outside the gene matches. This CDR3 has 15 amino acids. The CDR3 region is CASSLTGQGTETQYF. The CDR3 DNA reads as TGTGCCAGCAGCTTAACGGGACAGGGGACAGAGACCCAGTACTTC. Full variable domain (outside the CDR3, taken from reference TRBV7-3 and TRBJ2-5): GAGVSQTPSNKVTEKGKYVELRCDPISGHTALYWYRQSLGQGPEFLIYFQGTGAADDSGLPNDRFFAVRPEGSVSTLKIQRTERGDSAVYLCASSLTGQGTETQYFGPGTRLLVL.

The V and J genes are TRBV12-3 or TRBV12-4 and TRBJ2-3; no firm D call. The CDR3 length is 13 residues. Between the trimmed V and J ends, which lost 3 bases and 4 bases, there was a span of 8 bases. CDR3 sequence reads: CASSLNLADTQYF. The CDR3 DNA reads as TGTGCCAGCAGTTTGAACCTGGCAGATACGCAGTATTTT.

The genes are TRBV7-9 and TRBJ2-5, with D possibly TRBD2 on 5 matching bases. Trimming cost V 5 bases and J 11 bases, with 15 bases left between them. In germline, CDR1 is SEHNR, CDR2 FQNEAQ (reference sequence). The CDR3 has 12 residues. The CDR3 loop is CASSRLLREQYF. CDR3 in DNA: TGTGCCAGCAGCCGACTTTTGAGGGAGCAGTACTTC.

The CDR3 sequence is CASSPIAGVSEQYF. The CDR3 DNA reads as TGTGCCAGCAGCCCAATAGCGGGAGTTTCCGAGCAGTACTTC. The rearrangement joins TRBV12-3 or TRBV12-4 to TRBJ2-7; 9 bases are a match to TRBD2. With V trimmed by 6 bases and J by 6 bases, 9 bases remained unmatched. The CDR3 sequence is 14 residues long.

V is TRBV5-1 and J is TRBJ2-5; TRBD1 aligns across 7 bases. Germline V gene data show CDR1 as SGHRS and CDR2 as YFSETQ. Unmatched junction bases numbered 5, after V lost 4 bases and J lost 2 bases. This CDR3 region has 14 residues. The CDR3 sequence: CASSVRDRQETQYF. CDR3 DNA sequence: TGCGCCAGCAGCGTCCGGGACAGACAAGAGACCCAGTACTTC. The entire variable domain, with the rest obtained from reference TRBV5-1 and TRBJ2-5, is as follows: KAGVTQTPRYLIKTRGQQVTLSCSPISGHRSVSWYQQTPGQGLQFLFEYFSETQRNKGNFPGRFSGRQFSNSRSEMNVSTLELGDSALYLCASSVRDRQETQYFGPGTRLLVL.

For this clonotype: The CDR3 carries no conserved terminal phenylalanine or tryptophan, so it likely arises from a read error. Here the CDR3 reads CATSSPYNEQFV. For the CDR3, the DNA is TGTGCCACCAGCAGCCCCTACAATGAGCAGTTCGTC. This chain uses TRBV15 with TRBJ2-1; D gene uncertain. The length of the CDR3 is 12 residues. CDR1 LNHNV and CDR2 YYDKDF come from the germline V gene (reference sequence). V shed 3 bases and J shed 2 bases, with 2 bases lying between them.